Sequencing of this T cell receptor (beta chain) was carried out in a study of T-cell reconstitution after alpha-beta-depleted transplantation in children. Overall study results and limits: Roughly two months post-transplant, alpha-beta T cells reportedly originated from several hundred graft clones that had expanded. At one year after transplant, newly produced T cells mostly accounted for T-cell counts and diversity.

By its share, this clonotype is medium-sized (0.01 to 0.1%). What it recognizes is unknown. The TCRbeta library incorporated unique molecular identifiers. MiXCR was run by TCRdb on the PCR reads, yielding one entry per CDR3 protein. The sample contains about 3,100 distinct CDR3 sequences, 22% of which appear only once. The CDR3 loop spans 16 amino acids. The germline CDR1 and CDR2 sequences are SGHNT and YYREEE (reference sequence). V lost 0 bases and J 5 bases, leaving 17 bases between the germline ends. This material consisted of PBMCs, mostly from graft donor cells, taken 60 days after TCRalphabeta/CD19-depleted stem cell transplant. The rearrangement joins TRBV5-4 to TRBJ1-1; the D is unclear. The receptor was isolated from a male patient aged 2-9 years who had a stem cell transplant for acute lymphoblastic leukemia, so the T cells may come from the graft donor. CDR3 sequence: CASSLEGFGQTTEAFF. CDR3 bases: TGTGCCAGCAGCTTGGAGGGATTTGGGCAGACAACTGAAGCTTTCTTT.